This T cell receptor (beta chain) was found in a study of blood T cell repertoires in COVID-19. Study-level background: Some COVID-19 samples were acute and others convalescent; all came from the United States, Italy and Spain. PBMCs, B-cell-depleted T cells, or T cells were the source of the cDNA or gDNA that made up the material.

Assay: immunoSEQ multiplex PCR; the TCRdb copy retains only in-frame clones and omits some. The table includes about 280,000 clones, roughly 86% detected once. The CDR3 is 16 residues long. Germline V gives CDR1 SEHNR, CDR2 FQNEAQ (reference sequence). V was clipped by 5 bases and J by 4 bases; unmatched bases: 12. The sequenced material came from peripheral blood. The clonotype comes from a man in his forties with active or convalescent COVID-19. The chain joins TRBV7-9 to TRBJ1-2; TRBD1 agrees at 8 bases. The CDR3 nucleotides are TGTGCCAGCAGCCTCGGACAGGGCCCAACCCCCTATGGCTACACCTTC. This translates into CASSLGQGPTPYGYTF.